This T cell receptor beta chain was found in a study of blood T cells in healthy people across ages. This clonotype was detected many times. Germline V CDR1 and CDR2: KGHSH, LQKENI. CDR3 length equals 17 residues. V was pared by 3 bases and J by 3 bases, with 4 bases of the junction left unmatched. It was with a sample-barcoded 5' primer and a J-beta primer mix that a second PCR of about 6 to 11 cycles was run. TCRdb fed the 5' RACE reads into MiXCR, producing one record per CDR3 protein. The profile shows just under 900,000 distinct CDR3 sequences, more than 25% of them singletons. The source of this sequence is a woman over 75 in good health. The gene calls are TRBV18 and TRBJ2-1, with TRBD2 identical over 14 bases. Sequencing input: blood. As DNA, the CDR3 is TGTGCCAGCTCACCGGGACTAGCGGGGGCCAACTACAATGAGCAGTTCTTC. Its translation is CASSPGLAGANYNEQFF.